This TCR beta chain was documented in a study of blood T cell repertoires in COVID-19. Study-wide context: T cells, B-cell-depleted T cells, or PBMCs supplied cDNA or gDNA.

The CDR3 covers 13 residues. Germline V lookup: CDR1 KGHDR, CDR2 SFDVKD. The V segment lost 10 bases and the J segment 5 bases; nucleotides outside the gene matches: 5. Methods used by the authors: Amplification from reference gene primers served as the basis for estimated nucleated cell counts. Profiling relied on immunoSEQ multiplex PCR, and the TCRdb table lists in-frame clones only, not all of them. D and trimming were read from the DNA, whereas the V and J calls and clone size are those reported in that table. The sample shows some 99,000 clones, approximately 90% of them seen only once. Seattle researchers signed up patients amid active infection and tracked them longitudinally.

The chain combines TRBV24-1 with TRBJ1-4; TRBD1 agrees at 8 bases. The TCR originated in a human donor with COVID-19, enrolled during active disease. The donor label of this sample is uncertain. The sample taken for sequencing was peripheral blood. CDR3: CATSRTGNEKLFF. For the CDR3, the DNA is TGTGCCACAAGCCGGACAGGGAATGAAAAACTGTTTTTT.